These 22 T cell receptor beta chains were sequenced from one sample in a study of vaccination effects on CD4 cells after COVID-19. Antigens for these TCRs are unknown. Under the ViraFEST assay, PBMC were stimulated with viral peptide pools so that antigen-specific CD4+ T cells expanded. Sequencing was performed afterwards. Investigators separated out CD4+ T cells once around 11 days of culture had passed. Among the vaccine recipients, none had a prior SARS-CoV-2 infection, and nucleocapsid antibodies were negative. Some clones are missing from TCRdb's copy, which holds only in-frame ones; the method was immunoSEQ multiplex PCR. Of 20,000 to 25,000 clones listed, around 72% are singletons. This specimen consisted of CD4+ T cells from PBMCs cultured with HCoV-NL63 spike peptides, obtained before COVID-19 vaccination. Every receptor here comes from a human donor who received a COVID-19 vaccine.

The chain joins TRBV2 to TRBJ2-3; the D is unclear. Germline V gene sequence: CDR1 SNHLY, CDR2 FYNNEI. V was clipped by 10 bases and J by 2 bases, with 13 bases between them. The CDR3 totals 13 residues. This chain's CDR3 is CATQTPFTDTQYF. The CDR3 DNA is TGTGCCACTCAGACTCCTTTCACAGATACGCAGTATTTT.

J is TRBJ1-1 and V is TRBV5-6, with D tentatively TRBD1 (6 bases). The germline V and J ends were trimmed by 4 bases and 7 bases, with 8 bases remaining between them. CDR3 length: 11 residues. Germline V gene sequence: CDR1 SGHDT, CDR2 YYEEEE. DNA for the CDR3: TGTGCCAGCAGCAGGGGGGGTGAAGCTTTCTTT. This translates into CASSRGGEAFF.

V usage is TRBV28 and J usage is TRBJ1-5; D is unclear. The CDR3 consists of 13 residues. From germline, CDR1 is MDHEN and CDR2 SYDVKM. The V end lost 5 bases, the J end lost 4 bases, and 9 bases lay between the germline ends. As DNA, the CDR3 is TGTGCCAGCAGTCCCCAGAATAATCAGCCCCAGCATTTT. Translation: CASSPQNNQPQHF.

This clone was seen more than once but under ten times. This chain connects TRBV5-6 to TRBJ2-1; TRBD1 matches at 9 bases. The germline CDR1 and CDR2 sequences are SGHDT and YYEEEE. The CDR3 is made up of 15 amino acids. The V and J ends lost 0 bases and 9 bases, in that order; junction bases with no gene match: 7. The CDR3 here is CASSLGIRQGGEQFF. For the CDR3, the DNA is TGTGCCAGCAGCTTGGGAATTAGACAGGGGGGTGAGCAGTTCTTC.

The J gene is TRBJ2-3, the V gene TRBV27; no firm D call. The CDR3 runs 11 residues. Germline CDR1 and CDR2: MNHEY and SMNVEV (reference sequence). V gave up 7 bases and J gave up 4 bases, with 6 bases separating them. The CDR3 bases are TGTGCCAGCACGCGATCAGATACGCAGTATTTT. Translated: CASTRSDTQYF.

In this sample, this clone turned up a few times. The chain couples TRBV3-1 (or the pseudogene TRBV3-2) to TRBJ2-4, with 7 bases lining up with TRBD1. CDR3 length: 16 amino acids. Trimming removed 0 bases from V and 8 bases from J; junction bases left unmatched: 10. Looked up from germline, CDR1 is LGHDT and CDR2 is YNNKEL (reference sequence). CDR3 bases: TGTGCCAGCAGCCAAGACTTCCGGGACAGTGGGGACATTCAGTACTTC. Its protein is CASSQDFRDSGDIQYF.

CDR3 loop: CASIGFTRLGYTF. The CDR3 region has the DNA TGTGCCAGCATTGGGTTCACCAGACTCGGCTACACCTTC. The chain is built from TRBV2 and TRBJ1-2; D is undetermined. CDR1 is SNHLY, CDR2 FYNNEI, per germline. V lost 7 bases and J 8 bases, leaving 17 bases between the germline ends. The CDR3 loop spans 13 amino acids. The full variable domain, with the rest looked up from reference TRBV2 and TRBJ1-2, is EPEVTQTPSHQVTQMGQEVILRCVPISNHLYFYWYRQILGQKVEFLVSFYNNEISEKSEIFDDQFSVERPDGSNFTLKIRSTKLEDSAMYFCASIGFTRLGYTFGSGTRLTVV.

This sequence joins TRBV5-5 and TRBJ2-2; possibly TRBD1 for D (6 bases). Trimming stripped 4 bases from V and 0 bases from J, with 13 bases between. Germline V gene sequence: CDR1 SGHKS, CDR2 YYEKEE (reference sequence). The CDR3 spans 16 residues. The DNA of the CDR3 is TGTGCCAGCAGCCACCGACAGGATGCGAACACCGGGGAGCTGTTTTTT. Translation gives CASSHRQDANTGELFF.

The V call is TRBV5-8, the J call TRBJ2-5; D unclear. The germline V gene has CDR1 SGHTS and CDR2 YDEGEE. V shed 1 base and J shed 0 bases, with 1 base lying between them. The CDR3 contains 12 residues. Here the CDR3 DNA reads TGTGCCAGCAGCTTGCACCAAGAGACCCAGTACTTC. As protein: CASSLHQETQYF.

This clone showed up just once. The chain carries TRBV5-1 and TRBJ2-1; 14 nucleotides agree with TRBD2. Trimming at V came to 0 bases and at J to 8 bases, leaving 13 bases not matched to a gene. Germline V gene lookup returns CDR1 SGHRS and CDR2 YFSETQ. The CDR3 loop spans 19 amino acids. The CDR3 here is CASSLGPSLTSGRADEQFF. As DNA, the CDR3 is TGCGCCAGCAGCTTGGGGCCCTCCCTGACTAGCGGGAGGGCCGATGAGCAGTTCTTC.

This chain joins TRBV10-2 and TRBJ2-7, with unresolved D. V gave up 6 bases and J gave up 6 bases, with 15 bases separating them. Germline lookup yields CDR1 WSHSY and CDR2 SAAADI. The CDR3 has 13 residues. The CDR3 coding sequence is TGCGCCAGCAGAGGGCAGACCATGGCCGAGCAGTACTTC. Translating gives CASRGQTMAEQYF.

This rearrangement joins TRBV7-2 to TRBJ2-1; no clear D gene. V shed 3 bases and J shed 6 bases, with 3 bases lying between them. Germline V gene lookup returns CDR1 SGHTA and CDR2 FQGNSA. The CDR3 loop spans 11 amino acids. CDR3 region: CASSFVNEQFF. The CDR3 DNA sequence: TGTGCCAGCAGCTTCGTCAATGAGCAGTTCTTC. The variable domain in full, completed from reference TRBV7-2 and TRBJ2-1, reads GAGVSQSPSNKVTEKGKDVELRCDPISGHTALYWYRQSLGQGLEFLIYFQGNSAPDKSGLPSDRFSAERTGGSVSTLTIQRTQQEDSAVYLCASSFVNEQFFGPGTRLTVL.

The chain has TRBV9 and TRBJ1-2; D call uncertain. The germline V gene has CDR1 SGDLS and CDR2 YYNGEE. V was cut by 0 bases and J by 3 bases, with 9 bases left in between. The CDR3 is 14 amino acids. The chain's CDR3 is CASSVEAAHYGYTF. The CDR3 bases are TGTGCCAGCAGCGTAGAGGCGGCCCACTATGGCTACACCTTC. The full variable domain, its missing parts supplied by reference TRBV9 and TRBJ1-2, is DSGVTQTPKHLITATGQRVTLRCSPRSGDLSVYWYQQSLDQGLQFLIQYYNGEERAKGNILERFSAQQFPDLHSELNLSSLELGDSALYFCASSVEAAHYGYTFGSGTRLTVV.

The rearrangement joins TRBV5-1 to TRBJ2-3, with 7 nucleotides matching TRBD2. The CDR3 runs to 15 residues. The germline gives CDR1 SGHRS, CDR2 YFSETQ. The V segment lost 0 bases and the J segment 2 bases; nucleotides outside the gene matches: 3. The CDR3 bases are TGCGCCAGCAGCTTGGAGCTAGCGGCCACAGATACGCAGTATTTT. This gives the protein CASSLELAATDTQYF.

This chain links TRBV18 with TRBJ1-1; D is undetermined. Germline V gene data show CDR1 as KGHSH and CDR2 as LQKENI. This CDR3 has 14 amino acids. V shed 4 bases and J shed 0 bases, with 9 bases lying between them. The CDR3 loop reads CASSLQPMNTEAFF. The CDR3 DNA reads as TGTGCCAGCTCACTTCAGCCCATGAACACTGAAGCTTTCTTT.

This clone was found once. The J gene is TRBJ1-1, the V gene TRBV24-1; no clear D. V was cut by 11 bases and J by 5 bases, with 23 bases left in between. Per germline, CDR1 KGHDR and CDR2 SFDVKD. This CDR3 comprises 15 residues. The CDR3 protein is CAKRTNWGDGTEAFF. The DNA of the CDR3 is TGTGCCAAACGGACGAATTGGGGAGACGGGACTGAAGCTTTCTTT.

This clone has just a few counts. The chain is built from TRBV3-1 (or the pseudogene TRBV3-2) and TRBJ2-2; D is possibly TRBD1 (6 bases). Germline CDR1 and CDR2: LGHDT and YNNKEL (reference sequence). The CDR3 sequence is 18 residues long. Trimming pared 4 bases from V and 6 bases from J, leaving 24 bases between. CDR3 nucleotide sequence: TGTGCCAGCAGCCGTGCACGGGGCGAGGGGGTCTACCCCGGGGAGCTGTTTTTT. It yields the protein CASSRARGEGVYPGELFF.

The chain carries TRBV18 and TRBJ2-7, with TRBD1 as a possible D gene (6 bases). The germline CDR1 and CDR2 sequences are KGHSH and LQKENI. V dropped 5 bases and J dropped 2 bases, with 13 bases sitting between them. This CDR3 spans 14 amino acids. CDR3 sequence: CASSRTAETYEQYF. Written as DNA, the CDR3 is TGTGCCAGCTCAAGGACAGCTGAGACCTACGAGCAGTACTTC.

This clone was found once. CDR3 residues: CASSLAARAGNIQYF. The CDR3 coding sequence is TGTGCCAGCAGCTTAGCAGCCAGGGCCGGAAACATTCAGTACTTC. This sequence joins TRBV7-9 and TRBJ2-4, with D maybe TRBD1 (5 bases). The CDR3 runs 15 residues. The germline V gene has CDR1 SEHNR and CDR2 FQNEAQ (reference sequence). V was clipped by 0 bases and J by 6 bases, with 12 bases between them.

The chain links TRBV24-1 to TRBJ2-7; D remains unclear. This CDR3 is built from 13 residues. Germline lookup yields CDR1 KGHDR and CDR2 SFDVKD. V was cut by 6 bases and J by 0 bases, with 8 bases left in between. DNA of the CDR3: TGTGCCACCAGTACCGCTCACTCCTACGAGCAGTACTTC. Translation gives CATSTAHSYEQYF.

This clone has just one count. The V call is TRBV9, the J call TRBJ1-4; D remains ambiguous. The CDR3 totals 15 residues. The germline V and J ends were trimmed by 0 bases and 5 bases, with 11 bases remaining between them. The germline V gene encodes CDR1 SGDLS and CDR2 YYNGEE. CDR3 sequence reads: CASSVGSLGNEKLFF. CDR3 DNA sequence: TGTGCCAGCAGCGTAGGTTCCTTGGGGAATGAAAAACTGTTTTTT.

CDR3 sequence reads: CASSFGRFGSPLHF. In DNA, the CDR3 is TGTGCCAGCAGCTTCGGGCGTTTCGGCTCACCCCTCCACTTT. The chain has TRBV9 and TRBJ1-6; D remains unclear. CDR1 SGDLS and CDR2 YYNGEE come from the germline V gene. Trimming removed 4 bases at V and 10 bases at J, with 15 bases between. This CDR3 has 14 residues.